This T cell receptor (beta chain) was identified during a study of OX40 agonist ivuxolimab in advanced cancers. Study details: Patients achieving partial responses numbered three: one hepatocellular carcinoma case and two cutaneous melanoma cases.

The assay was immunoSEQ multiplex PCR, and TCRdb's table has in-frame clones only and misses some. This table has approximately 70,000 clones, about 83% appearing once. The germline V gene encodes CDR1 SEHNR and CDR2 FQNEAQ (reference sequence). The CDR3 is made up of 15 amino acids. V lost 2 bases and J lost 6, with 11 bases in between. This clone showed up just a few times. Its target is not known. Whole-study results and caveats: Individuals who were partial responders at 0.1-3.0 mg/kg had clonal expansion that ranked among the lowest. Doses of 0.1 to 3.0 mg/kg were accompanied by clonal expansion of CD4+ and CD8+ blood T cells by week 6. The specificity for antigen of the expanded peripheral T cells was not determined.

Sequencing used CD4+ or CD8+ T cells sorted from blood, obtained in a trial of the OX40 agonist ivuxolimab. V and J are TRBV7-9 and TRBJ1-6; possibly TRBD1 for D (5 bases). This receptor was obtained from an adult with an advanced solid tumor such as melanoma, head and neck, liver or kidney cancer. This chain's CDR3 is CASSLQGNRNSPLHF. DNA for the CDR3: TGTGCCAGCAGCTTACAGGGAAACCGTAATTCACCCCTCCACTTT. Using reference TRBV7-9 and TRBJ1-6 for the parts outside the CDR3, the full variable domain is DTGVSQNPRHKITKRGQNVTFRCDPISEHNRLYWYRQTLGQGPEFLTYFQNEAQLEKSRLLSDRFSAERPKGSFSTLEIQRTEQGDSAMYLCASSLQGNRNSPLHFGNGTRLTVT.